This entry lists 29 T cell receptor beta chains sequenced from one sample in a study of shared clonotypes between healthy human individuals (dated by TCRdb to 2020 to 2022). Libraries were built with the immunoSEQ multiplex PCR assay. In TCRdb, the immuneACCESS table is reduced to in-frame sequences with V and J assigned. These tables do not hold every clone; where another copy was compared, an unresolved V gene accounts for under half, and the others remain unexplained. This sample gives a few million clones in total; 85% to 95% of them show up just once. Jointly, the top ten make up under 0.45% of the sample. The sample taken for sequencing was naive CD4+ T cells from PBMCs. In light of the paper, this sample's cell subset or site label describes: CD45RA+ positively selected. The receptors stem from a man aged 18 to 29 in good health. Some clones in this sample may be carry-over from other donors' samples.

Comments on this clone: Other DNA variants within this sample encode the same CDR3. The chain is built from TRBV18 and TRBJ1-1; no clear D. Trimming took 3 bases from V and 2 from J, leaving 7 bases between them. The CDR3 contains 13 residues. Germline-derived CDR1 and CDR2 are KGHSH and LQKENI. This chain's CDR3 is CASSPRENTEAFF. CDR3 nucleotides: TGTGCCAGCTCACCGCGGGAAAACACTGAAGCTTTCTTT. The variable domain in full, with the rest retrieved from reference TRBV18 and TRBJ1-1, is NAGVMQNPRHLVRRRGQEARLRCSPMKGHSHVYWYRQLPEEGLKFMVYLQKENIIDESGMPKERFSAEFPKEGPSILRIQQVVRGDSAAYFCASSPRENTEAFFGQGTRLTVV.

The sample holds one count of this clone. In the same sample, other DNA sequences code for this CDR3. This chain connects TRBV5-1 to TRBJ1-1, with 11 bases lining up with TRBD1. Germline V lookup: CDR1 SGHRS, CDR2 YFSETQ. The CDR3 sequence is 15 residues long. V gave up 4 bases and J gave up 1 base; unmatched junction bases: 3. Here the CDR3 DNA reads TGCGCCAGCAGCCCGGGACAGGGGGGGAACACTGAAGCTTTCTTT. Translating gives CASSPGQGGNTEAFF.

The chain carries TRBV9 and TRBJ1-1; D ambiguous. The germline CDR1 and CDR2 sequences are SGDLS and YYNGEE. Trimming left V 4 bases short and J 1 base short, with 11 bases between. The CDR3 consists of 14 residues. Here the CDR3 reads CASSLGSGNTEAFF. CDR3 coding DNA: TGTGCCAGCAGCCTAGGTAGTGGGAACACTGAAGCTTTCTTT.

The chain links TRBV29-1 to TRBJ1-2, with D unclear. Germline values: CDR1 SQVTM, CDR2 ANQGSEA. The CDR3 has 15 amino acids. V lost 4 bases and J lost 6, with 21 bases in between. CDR3 DNA: TGCAGCGTTGGACTCCAGGTCCCCCGGAAGAATGGCTACACCTTC. It yields the protein CSVGLQVPRKNGYTF.

The V call is TRBV10-3, the J call TRBJ2-5; tentatively, D is TRBD1 (5 bases). Germline lookup yields CDR1 ENHRY and CDR2 SYGVKD. Trimming shortened V by 7 bases and J by 1 base, and 10 bases separated the two germline ends. This CDR3 contains 13 residues. The CDR3 reads CAIKGLGQETQYF. The CDR3 DNA sequence: TGTGCCATCAAGGGGCTGGGCCAAGAGACCCAGTACTTC.

The chain joins TRBV5-1 to TRBJ2-7; D is possibly TRBD1 (6 bases). The CDR3 has 15 amino acids. Trimming stripped 5 bases from V and 1 base from J, with 16 bases between. Germline V gene lookup returns CDR1 SGHRS and CDR2 YFSETQ. The CDR3 region is CASRLTGSSSYEQYF. The CDR3 DNA sequence: TGCGCCAGCAGGCTTACAGGGTCCTCTTCCTACGAGCAGTACTTC.

The V and J genes are TRBV30 and TRBJ2-1, with a tentative D call TRBD1 (6 bases). CDR1 is GTSNPN, CDR2 SVGIG, per germline (reference sequence). Trimming left V 2 bases short and J 5 bases short, with 10 bases between. This CDR3 has 13 residues. For the CDR3, the DNA is TGTGCCTGGAGTAGGTGGGACAACAATGAGCAGTTCTTC. Its protein product is CAWSRWDNNEQFF.

The rearrangement joins TRBV27 to TRBJ2-3; 8 nucleotides match TRBD1. CDR3 length equals 16 residues. V lost 5 bases, J lost 2 bases, and 9 bases stayed unmatched. Germline CDR1 and CDR2: MNHEY and SMNVEV (reference sequence). DNA of the CDR3: TGTGCCAGCAGTCGGGGGACAGGACAATTCACAGATACGCAGTATTTT. It codes for CASSRGTGQFTDTQYF.

This sequence joins TRBV28 and TRBJ1-1; 7 nucleotides align to TRBD1. V lost 6 bases and J lost 1; bases outside the gene matches: 5. The CDR3 is 14 residues long. The germline gives CDR1 MDHEN, CDR2 SYDVKM. The CDR3 sequence is CASRGGFGNTEAFF. In DNA form, the CDR3 reads TGTGCCAGCAGAGGGGGCTTCGGGAACACTGAAGCTTTCTTT.

The genes are TRBV5-1 and TRBJ2-6; the match to TRBD1 covers 10 bases. The CDR3 has 17 amino acids. V was pared by 1 base and J by 17 bases, with 18 bases of the junction left unmatched. From germline, CDR1 is SGHRS and CDR2 YFSETQ. This chain's CDR3 is CASSLIPPGQGLWLLTF. CDR3 nucleotides: TGCGCCAGCAGCTTGATTCCGCCGGGACAGGGGCTGTGGTTATTGACTTTC.

V is TRBV11-2 and J is TRBJ2-3; D not certain. CDR1 and CDR2 (germline): SGHAT, FQNNGV. The ends were cut back, 1 base at V and 4 bases at J, with 12 bases in the middle. The CDR3 totals 15 residues. CDR3 bases: TGTGCCAGCAGCTTAGCGTTCGGAGTTGCAGATACGCAGTATTTT. Its translation: CASSLAFGVADTQYF.

The chain is built from TRBV28 and TRBJ2-7, with 9 bases identical to TRBD1. Germline CDR1 is MDHEN and CDR2 is SYDVKM. V dropped 6 bases and J dropped 6; count of bases not matched to a gene: 12. CDR3 length: 15 residues. CDR3 sequence (DNA): TGTGCCAGCAGGGGACAGGGTACGATTGGAGTCGAGCAGTACTTC. Protein sequence: CASRGQGTIGVEQYF.

The chain uses TRBV4-2 and TRBJ2-7; 7 bases match TRBD2. Germline V gene data show CDR1 as LGHNA and CDR2 as YNFKEQ. This CDR3 comprises 14 residues. The ends lost 0 bases at V and 3 bases at J; junction bases unmatched: 2. CDR3 loop: CASSQDSSGYEQYF. CDR3 nucleotide sequence: TGTGCCAGCAGCCAAGATTCTAGCGGCTACGAGCAGTACTTC.

The chain uses TRBV28 and TRBJ1-3, with a weak D call TRBD1 (5 bases). The CDR3 is 17 residues long. Trimming took 0 bases from V and 2 from J, leaving 14 bases between them. CDR1 and CDR2 (germline): MDHEN, SYDVKM. CDR3 loop: CASSLWDTLGPGNTIYF. The DNA of the CDR3 is TGTGCCAGCAGTTTATGGGACACGCTAGGACCTGGAAACACCATATATTTT.

The chain employs TRBV28 and TRBJ1-2; TRBD1 matches at 10 bases. Unmatched junction bases numbered 4, after V lost 1 base and J lost 8 bases. Germline-derived CDR1 and CDR2 are MDHEN and SYDVKM. The CDR3 extends over 14 amino acids. The CDR3 coding sequence is TGTGCCAGCAGTTTATTCGGGACAGGGGAGGGCTACACCTTC. It is translated as CASSLFGTGEGYTF.

The J gene is TRBJ2-5, the V gene TRBV5-4; D gene uncertain. The germline V gene has CDR1 SGHNT and CDR2 YYREEE (reference sequence). V lost 4 bases and J lost 2, with 15 bases in between. This CDR3 is 15 amino acids long. The CDR3 region is CASSLADPWQETQYF. The CDR3 DNA is TGTGCCAGCAGCCTGGCGGACCCGTGGCAAGAGACCCAGTACTTC.

V is TRBV12-5 and J is TRBJ1-5; possible D gene TRBD1, 5 bases. The germline V gene has CDR1 LGHNT and CDR2 FRNRAP. V shed 0 bases and J shed 7 bases, with 16 bases lying between them. The CDR3 sequence is 16 residues long. Here the CDR3 reads CASGLVYRGLHQPQHF. DNA of the CDR3: TGTGCTAGTGGTTTGGTTTATCGGGGGTTGCACCAGCCCCAGCATTTT.

The chain has TRBV28 and TRBJ2-1, with D possibly being TRBD1 or TRBD2 (5 bases each). V gave up 2 bases and J gave up 4 bases, with 12 bases separating them. Germline loops: CDR1 MDHEN, CDR2 SYDVKM. CDR3 size: 15 residues. The CDR3 loop reads CASSLQGRNYNEQFF. The CDR3 bases are TGTGCCAGCAGTTTACAGGGACGGAATTACAATGAGCAGTTCTTC. The variable domain in full, completed from reference TRBV28 and TRBJ2-1, reads DVKVTQSSRYLVKRTGEKVFLECVQDMDHENMFWYRQDPGLGLRLIYFSYDVKMKEKGDIPEGYSVSREKKERFSLILESASTNQTSMYLCASSLQGRNYNEQFFGPGTRLTVL.

The rearrangement joins TRBV5-1 to TRBJ1-1, with 7 nucleotides matching TRBD1. CDR3 length: 15 residues. In germline, CDR1 is SGHRS, CDR2 YFSETQ. The V gene end was trimmed by 4 bases and the J gene end by 1 base; junction bases not matched to a gene: 7. CDR3 sequence reads: CASSTDRPPNTEAFF. The CDR3 region has the DNA TGCGCCAGCAGCACGGACAGGCCCCCGAACACTGAAGCTTTCTTT.

The chain is built from TRBV18 and TRBJ1-1, with D possibly TRBD1 on 5 matching bases. Germline V CDR1 and CDR2: KGHSH, LQKENI. V was pared by 3 bases and J by 4 bases, with 12 bases between. The CDR3 loop spans 14 amino acids. The CDR3 here is CASSPTAGGTEAFF. In DNA, the CDR3 is TGTGCCAGCTCACCGACAGCGGGGGGCACTGAAGCTTTCTTT.

V and J are TRBV7-2 and TRBJ2-7, with a possible D match to TRBD1 (6 bases). Per germline, CDR1 SGHTA and CDR2 FQGNSA. V lost 1 base and J 5 bases, leaving 12 bases between the germline ends. The CDR3 is made up of 14 amino acids. In DNA, the CDR3 is TGTGCCAGCAGCTTAGTATTGGGGGACAACGAGCAGTACTTC. Encoded protein: CASSLVLGDNEQYF.

The V call is TRBV27, the J call TRBJ1-5, with D possibly TRBD1 on 5 matching bases. The CDR3 contains 17 residues. V was clipped by 5 bases and J by 3 bases, with 20 bases between them. Germline V gene lookup returns CDR1 MNHEY and CDR2 SMNVEV (reference sequence). This CDR3 reads CASSPPRQGGNNQPQHF. The CDR3 region has the DNA TGTGCCAGCAGTCCCCCTCGGCAGGGAGGGAACAATCAGCCCCAGCATTTT.

The count of this clone is one. V gene TRBV7-6 combines with J gene TRBJ2-3; TRBD2 is a possible D gene (7 bases). Germline values: CDR1 SGHVS, CDR2 FNYEAQ. This CDR3 contains 15 residues. V lost 5 bases and J 4 bases, leaving 16 bases between the germline ends. CDR3: CASSRTWGGPDTQYF. In nucleotides, the CDR3 is TGTGCCAGCAGCAGAACTTGGGGGGGGCCAGATACGCAGTATTTT.

Regarding this clone: This same CDR3 is encoded by further DNA sequences in the sample. The J gene is TRBJ2-2, the V gene TRBV18, with TRBD1 matching 9 bases. Unmatched junction bases numbered 2, after V lost 3 bases and J lost 0 bases. CDR3 size: 16 residues. CDR1 and CDR2 from the germline V gene are KGHSH and LQKENI. CDR3 protein: CASSPTGGANTGELFF. For the CDR3, the DNA is TGTGCCAGCTCACCTACAGGGGGCGCGAACACCGGGGAGCTGTTTTTT.

Concerning this clone: This sample also contains other DNA sequences that code for the same CDR3. V usage is TRBV29-1 and J usage is TRBJ2-7; D not certain. Germline V CDR1 and CDR2: SQVTM, ANQGSEA. Trimming shortened V by 6 bases and J by 0 bases, and 3 bases separated the two germline ends. There are 10 residues in the CDR3. The CDR3 nucleotides read TGCAGCGTAGGCTCCTACGAGCAGTACTTC. Encoded protein: CSVGSYEQYF.

Comments on this clone: The sample holds other DNA sequences that translate to the same CDR3. The chain carries TRBV7-9 and TRBJ2-7; 9 bases map to TRBD1. V was pared by 1 base and J by 0 bases, with 1 base of the junction left unmatched. From germline, CDR1 is SEHNR and CDR2 FQNEAQ (reference sequence). The CDR3 runs 15 residues. The CDR3 DNA follows: TGTGCCAGCAGCTTAGGACAGGGGGTCTCCTACGAGCAGTACTTC. Translated, it gives CASSLGQGVSYEQYF.

This chain uses TRBV28 with TRBJ2-7, with TRBD1 identical over 9 bases. Germline V CDR1 and CDR2: MDHEN, SYDVKM. The V segment lost 6 bases and the J segment 7 bases; nucleotides outside the gene matches: 13. The CDR3 totals 15 residues. For the CDR3, the DNA is TGTGCCAGCAGGCCCCCGGGACAGGGTCGATTAGAGCAGTACTTC. Protein sequence: CASRPPGQGRLEQYF.

The chain recombines TRBV11-1 with TRBJ2-5, with D perhaps TRBD1 or TRBD2 (5 bases each). Trimming left V 1 base short and J 6 bases short, with 15 bases between. The CDR3 totals 15 residues. Looked up from germline, CDR1 is SGHAT and CDR2 is FQDESV (reference sequence). The CDR3 region is CASSLGGDLSQTQYF. The CDR3, as DNA: TGTGCCAGCAGCTTAGGAGGGGACCTCAGTCAGACCCAGTACTTC.

V is TRBV9 and J is TRBJ2-5, with 8 bases identical to TRBD1. Losses at the gene ends were 3 bases for V and 5 bases for J; bases not matched to a gene: 6. The CDR3 has 14 amino acids. The germline V gene has CDR1 SGDLS and CDR2 YYNGEE. In nucleotides, the CDR3 is TGTGCCAGCAGCGGGACAGGGTCGTCGGAGACCCAGTACTTC. Residues: CASSGTGSSETQYF.